This entry concerns a single T cell receptor (beta chain). TCRdb passed the 5' RACE reads through MiXCR, listing each CDR3 protein once. The data hold 300,000 to 350,000 distinct CDR3 sequences, with more than 13% observed a single time. The sample is drawn from a study of T-cell memory formation after mild COVID-19. As for the study in general: In these data, TCR clusters were largely donor specific.

This CDR3 contains 15 residues. Trimming removed 5 bases from V and 5 bases from J, with 19 bases in between. Germline V lookup: CDR1 SEHNR, CDR2 FQNEAQ (reference sequence). The source is a man younger than 30 who had mild COVID-19 (a few samples of this study predate the infection). Cell type and time point are not known. This chain connects TRBV7-9 to TRBJ2-7, with D tentatively TRBD2 (6 bases). Sequences were obtained from PBMCs or a T cell subset sorted from them (not recorded which). The CDR3 DNA reads TGTGCCAGCAGCGGGTCGCGGGATCCTCCCCACGAGCAGTACTTC. Protein sequence: CASSGSRDPPHEQYF.